The next 26 T cell receptor beta chains were all read from a single sample in a study of T-cell reconstitution after alpha-beta-depleted transplantation in children. The library targeted TCRbeta and was prepared with unique molecular identifiers. MiXCR, applied by TCRdb to the PCR reads, yields one record per CDR3 protein. This table holds under 300,000 distinct CDR3 sequences, 9.5% to 13% found once. The input for sequencing was peripheral blood, taken 180 days after TCRalphabeta/CD19-depleted stem cell transplant. All receptors come from a male patient under 10 years old who had a stem cell transplant for chronic granulomatous disease, so the T cells may come from the graft donor.

A word on this clonotype: A much larger clone differs from this one at a single base, so this may be a read error. The V and J genes are TRBV6-5 and TRBJ2-5; unclear D gene. CDR3 length equals 13 residues. V gave up 6 bases and J gave up 4 bases, with 12 bases separating them. Germline-derived CDR1 and CDR2 are MNHEY and SVGAGI. CDR3 in amino acids: CASSYPPGETQYF. The CDR3 region has the DNA TGTGCCAGCAGCTACCCTCCCGGAGAGACCCAGTACTTC.

This clonotype was observed at least ten times. This chain connects TRBV4-2 to TRBJ2-4; D not certain. This CDR3 is 14 amino acids long. In germline, CDR1 is LGHNA, CDR2 YNFKEQ. V lost 1 base to trimming and J lost 5 bases, with 9 bases between them. CDR3 protein: CASSQAIVENIQYF. In DNA, the CDR3 is TGTGCCAGCAGCCAAGCGATCGTCGAAAACATTCAGTACTTC.

This clonotype has a count of ten or more. J is TRBJ2-7 and V is TRBV6-2 or TRBV6-3; 8 positions agree with TRBD1. CDR1 is MNHEY, CDR2 SVGEGT, per germline. CDR3 length equals 13 residues. The V and J ends lost 3 bases and 3 bases, in that order; junction bases with no gene match: 1. The CDR3 loop reads CASSYTGGYEQYF. The CDR3 DNA reads TGTGCCAGCAGTTATACAGGGGGCTACGAGCAGTACTTC.

This clonotype was seen many times. The chain joins TRBV15 to TRBJ2-5, with D maybe TRBD2 (6 bases). This CDR3 contains 16 residues. Between the trimmed V and J ends, which lost 3 bases and 2 bases, there was a span of 16 bases. Germline V gives CDR1 LNHNV, CDR2 YYDKDF (reference sequence). CDR3 coding DNA: TGTGCCACCAGCAGGGACCTGCTGACTAGTCAAGAGACCCAGTACTTC. The encoded protein is CATSRDLLTSQETQYF.

This clonotype showed up many times. The chain links TRBV12-3 or TRBV12-4 to TRBJ2-1, with D tentatively TRBD1 or TRBD2 (6 bases each). Trimming took off 7 bases at V and 8 bases at J, with 15 bases between the two ends. The CDR3 contains 13 residues. Here the CDR3 reads CASKGWGAYEQFF. The CDR3 DNA reads TGTGCCAGCAAAGGGTGGGGGGCCTATGAGCAGTTCTTC.

The sample holds many counts of this clonotype. The J gene is TRBJ1-1, the V gene TRBV29-1; D perhaps matches TRBD1 (6 bases). The CDR3 is 13 amino acids. V was pared by 7 bases and J by 4 bases, with 16 bases between. The germline gives CDR1 SQVTM, CDR2 ANQGSEA. The CDR3 coding sequence is TGCAGCGCCTTAACAGGGAAGAGCACTGAAGCTTTCTTT. This codes for CSALTGKSTEAFF.

This clonotype was detected many times. V is TRBV18 and J is TRBJ1-3, with unresolved D. This CDR3 region has 13 residues. V was shortened by 4 bases and J by 4 bases, with 8 bases between the two germline ends. From germline, CDR1 is KGHSH and CDR2 LQKENI. CDR3 residues: CASSQDTGNTIYF. CDR3 DNA sequence: TGTGCCAGCTCACAAGACACAGGAAACACCATATATTTT.

The genes are TRBV19 and TRBJ2-2; D is perhaps TRBD1 or TRBD2 (5 bases each). The V and J ends lost 3 bases and 6 bases respectively, with 14 bases between them. CDR1 LNHDA and CDR2 SQIVND come from the germline V gene (reference sequence). The CDR3 has 15 residues. Here the CDR3 reads CASSIEIEGPGELFF. CDR3 DNA sequence: TGTGCCAGTAGTATTGAGATCGAGGGACCCGGGGAGCTGTTTTTT.

This clonotype was recorded at least ten times. This chain uses TRBV7-9 with TRBJ1-1, with D perhaps matching TRBD1 (5 bases). Germline V gene sequence: CDR1 SEHNR, CDR2 FQNEAQ (reference sequence). The V end lost 3 bases, the J end lost 1 base, and 9 bases lay between the germline ends. This CDR3 contains 14 residues. The CDR3 is CASSFAQGNTEAFF. In nucleotides, the CDR3 is TGTGCCAGCAGCTTTGCTCAGGGGAACACTGAAGCTTTCTTT.

This clonotype has ten or more counts. The chain uses TRBV29-1 and TRBJ1-4; weak D call: TRBD1 (5 bases). The V end was cut by 7 bases, the J end by 5 bases, with 17 bases between. The CDR3 totals 14 residues. Germline CDR1 is SQVTM and CDR2 is ANQGSEA. The CDR3 loop reads CSAKRGRKNEKLFF. The CDR3 DNA is TGCAGCGCAAAACGGGGACGGAAAAATGAAAAACTGTTTTTT.

This clonotype has ten or more counts. The chain combines TRBV5-6 with TRBJ2-3; 8 nucleotides match TRBD2. Trimming cost V 4 bases and J 6 bases; bases outside gene matches: 10. Germline V gives CDR1 SGHDT, CDR2 YYEEEE. This CDR3 region has 15 residues. The CDR3 bases are TGTGCCAGCAGCGCTGGGACTAGGAGATGGGATACGCAGTATTTT. It specifies CASSAGTRRWDTQYF.

The table lists this clonotype with many counts. The rearrangement links TRBV24-1 to TRBJ2-6, with D unclear. Germline loops: CDR1 KGHDR, CDR2 SFDVKD. Trimming removed 5 bases at V and 4 bases at J, with 17 bases between. The CDR3 extends over 17 amino acids. This CDR3 is CATSVRDTHVGANVLTF. In nucleotides, the CDR3 is TGTGCCACCAGTGTTCGAGACACCCACGTGGGGGCCAACGTCCTGACTTTC.

There are many counts of this clonotype. The CDR3 DNA reads TGCGCCAGCAGCCAAGAAGATCTTGTCAGGGTGGCGGTAAACACTGAAGCTTTCTTT. Its translation: CASSQEDLVRVAVNTEAFF. This chain connects TRBV4-1 to TRBJ1-1; D might be TRBD1 (5 bases). CDR1 and CDR2 (germline): MGHRA, YSYEKL. The CDR3 consists of 19 residues. V was cut by 0 bases and J by 2 bases, with 22 bases left in between.

This clonotype appeared many times. The CDR3 is CASSRPRNPGPKLPQHF. In DNA form, the CDR3 reads TGTGCCAGCAGTCGTCCTAGAAATCCGGGACCAAAGTTGCCCCAGCATTTT. This sequence joins TRBV28 and TRBJ1-5; possibly TRBD1 for D (5 bases). The length of the CDR3 is 17 residues. The V and J ends lost 5 bases and 9 bases respectively, with 26 bases between them. Germline lookup yields CDR1 MDHEN and CDR2 SYDVKM.

This clonotype has a count of ten or more. V and J are TRBV12-3 or TRBV12-4 and TRBJ2-3, with no clear D. The V gene lost 3 bases and the J gene lost 0 bases, with 7 bases spanning the gap. This CDR3 is 14 amino acids long. CDR3: CASSFGRSTDTQYF. The CDR3 DNA reads as TGTGCCAGCAGTTTCGGACGGAGCACAGATACGCAGTATTTT.

In its sample, this clonotype was seen many times. This rearrangement joins TRBV5-5 to TRBJ2-5, with TRBD2 as a possible D gene (5 bases). The V gene lost 6 bases and the J gene lost 3 bases, with 24 bases spanning the gap. Germline V lookup: CDR1 SGHKS, CDR2 YYEKEE (reference sequence). CDR3 length equals 17 residues. CDR3 protein: CASTTRWVTSLEETQYF. In nucleotides, the CDR3 is TGTGCCAGCACCACCCGGTGGGTTACTAGTCTCGAAGAGACCCAGTACTTC. The full variable domain, in which reference TRBV5-5 and TRBJ2-5 provide the parts outside the CDR3, is DAGVTQSPTHLIKTRGQQVTLRCSPISGHKSVSWYQQVLGQGPQFIFQYYEKEERGRGNFPDRFSARQFPNYSSELNVNALLLGDSALYLCASTTRWVTSLEETQYFGPGTRLLVL.

This clonotype has ten or more counts. CDR3 sequence (DNA): TGTGCCAGCAGCGCCGTAGGGCCTGGGGCCAACGTCCTGACTTTC. Amino acid sequence: CASSAVGPGANVLTF. The V call is TRBV7-9, the J call TRBJ2-6, with D unresolved. The germline gives CDR1 SEHNR, CDR2 FQNEAQ (reference sequence). The CDR3 runs 15 residues. V dropped 5 bases and J dropped 2 bases, with 10 bases sitting between them. Together with reference TRBV7-9 and TRBJ2-6, the CDR3 gives the full variable domain: DTGVSQNPRHKITKRGQNVTFRCDPISEHNRLYWYRQTLGQGPEFLTYFQNEAQLEKSRLLSDRFSAERPKGSFSTLEIQRTEQGDSAMYLCASSAVGPGANVLTFGAGSRLTVL.

This clonotype occurred many times. V usage is TRBV24-1 and J usage is TRBJ2-1; TRBD2 aligns across 7 bases. The CDR3 runs 13 residues. After removal of 4 bases from V and 10 bases from J, the junction contained 6 bases not matched to a gene. In germline, CDR1 is KGHDR, CDR2 SFDVKD. The CDR3 loop is CATSEGSGMEQFF. In nucleotides, the CDR3 is TGTGCCACCAGTGAAGGAAGCGGGATGGAGCAGTTCTTC.

A word on this clonotype: A much larger clone sits a single nucleotide away, making a read error possible. The genes are TRBV7-9 and TRBJ2-3; the D gene is possibly TRBD1 (5 bases). The CDR3 runs 15 residues. The ends were cut back, 6 bases at V and 8 bases at J, with 21 bases in the middle. The germline gives CDR1 SEHNR, CDR2 FQNEAQ (reference sequence). CDR3 sequence: CASSSSSMGLGTQYF. The CDR3, as DNA: TGTGCCAGCAGTTCGTCTTCCATGGGGCTGGGTACGCAGTATTTT.

This clonotype was seen at least ten times. This sequence joins TRBV6-1 and TRBJ2-2; 7 bases align to TRBD2. This CDR3 region has 15 residues. Trimming cost V 7 bases and J 6 bases; bases outside gene matches: 11. Germline-derived CDR1 and CDR2 are MNHNS and SASEGT. In DNA, the CDR3 is TGTGCCAGCAATCGTGGCGGGAGAGCTGCCGGGGAGCTGTTTTTT. This translates into CASNRGGRAAGELFF.

This clonotype was seen at least ten times. The chain employs TRBV29-1 and TRBJ2-5; D unclear. Trimming took 7 bases from V and 4 from J, leaving 13 bases between them. This CDR3 has 12 residues. CDR1 SQVTM and CDR2 ANQGSEA come from the germline V gene. CDR3 sequence: CSAIQVGETQYF. The CDR3 bases are TGCAGCGCCATACAAGTAGGAGAGACCCAGTACTTC.

There are many counts of this clonotype. The V and J genes are TRBV2 and TRBJ2-1; 12 bases match TRBD2. The germline V gene encodes CDR1 SNHLY and CDR2 FYNNEI. The CDR3 totals 13 residues. The ends lost 7 bases at V and 9 bases at J; junction bases unmatched: 4. The DNA for the CDR3 is TGTGCCAGCACTAGCGGGGGGGCCGTTGAGCAGTTCTTC. It specifies CASTSGGAVEQFF.

This clonotype was counted ten times or more. V usage is TRBV7-9 and J usage is TRBJ1-2; 10 bases map to TRBD1. J lost 4 bases, V lost 3 bases, and 5 bases had no gene match. Germline loops: CDR1 SEHNR, CDR2 FQNEAQ (reference sequence). The CDR3 runs 15 residues. Here the CDR3 reads CASSFLRDRGYGYTF. The CDR3 DNA reads TGTGCCAGCAGCTTCCTTCGGGACAGGGGCTATGGCTACACCTTC.

This clonotype has ten or more counts. This chain uses TRBV12-3 or TRBV12-4 with TRBJ2-7; D may be TRBD2 (6 bases). The V and J ends lost 5 bases and 4 bases respectively, with 18 bases between them. CDR3 length: 15 amino acids. The chain's CDR3 is CASSVGPWEAYEQYF. The CDR3 DNA reads TGTGCCAGCAGTGTGGGGCCCTGGGAGGCTTACGAGCAGTACTTC.

This clonotype has ten or more counts. This chain uses TRBV7-6 with TRBJ2-1, with 12 positions matching TRBD2. The CDR3 covers 18 residues. Germline values: CDR1 SGHVS, CDR2 FNYEAQ. After removal of 2 bases from V and 0 bases from J, the junction contained 5 bases not matched to a gene. The CDR3, as DNA: TGTGCCAGCAGCTTACTAGCGGGAGGGCCGGGCTCCTACAATGAGCAGTTCTTC. The encoded protein is CASSLLAGGPGSYNEQFF.

This clonotype was picked up many times. The V and J genes are TRBV20-1 and TRBJ2-2; TRBD1 or TRBD2 may be the D gene (5 bases each). The V end lost 6 bases, the J end lost 2 bases, and 13 bases lay between the germline ends. The CDR3 consists of 14 residues. Germline V gives CDR1 DFQATT, CDR2 SNEGSKA (reference sequence). The CDR3 DNA reads as TGCAGTGCCCCTAGGGACGGAAACACCGGGGAGCTGTTTTTT. Protein product: CSAPRDGNTGELFF.